These T cell receptor beta chains were read from a single sample in a study of cytomegalovirus exposure and HLA in healthy donors. Assay used: immunoSEQ multiplex PCR; TCRdb lists only in-frame clones, some missing. The sample holds 150,000 to 200,000 clones, over 60% seen once. The specimen sequenced was PBMCs. The receptor set was obtained from a woman under 40 in good health and CMV-seronegative. The CDR3 runs from the conserved cysteine through the conserved F or W. Fields, in order: CDR3 protein, CDR3 DNA, V gene, clone size, D gene, J gene. A D gene is named only where the DNA matches it firmly. Rows give clone size only sometimes, using once, few, many, or a class for an expanded clone.

cdr3_aa: CASSYAPGSPEAFF; cdr3_nt: TGTGCCAGCAGTTACGCCCCCGGGTCCCCTGAAGCTTTCTTT; v_call: TRBV6-5; clone_size: NA; d_call: NA; j_call: TRBJ1-1
cdr3_aa: CASSFGGVDYNEQFF; cdr3_nt: TGTGCCAGTAGTTTTGGAGGGGTGGACTACAATGAGCAGTTCTTC; v_call: TRBV19; clone_size: NA; d_call: NA; j_call: TRBJ2-1
cdr3_aa: CASSLGGDSNQPQHF; cdr3_nt: TGTGCCAGCAGTTTGGGGGGAGATAGCAATCAGCCCCAGCATTTT; v_call: TRBV5-6; clone_size: NA; d_call: NA; j_call: TRBJ1-5
cdr3_aa: CASSLATSGVNNEQFF; cdr3_nt: TGTGCCAGCAGCTTAGCTACTAGCGGGGTGAACAATGAGCAGTTCTTC; v_call: TRBV7-6; clone_size: few; d_call: TRBD2; j_call: TRBJ2-1
cdr3_aa: CASNPRDRGYPSYEQYF; cdr3_nt: TGTGCCAGCAACCCCCGGGACAGGGGGTATCCTTCCTACGAGCAGTACTTC; v_call: TRBV27; clone_size: few; d_call: TRBD1; j_call: TRBJ2-7
cdr3_aa: CAWSIGGGNGYTF; cdr3_nt: TGTGCCTGGAGTATAGGGGGAGGGAATGGCTACACCTTC; v_call: TRBV30; clone_size: NA; d_call: NA; j_call: TRBJ1-2
cdr3_aa: CASSGDRDPSRGYTF; cdr3_nt: TGTGCCAGCTCAGGGGACAGGGATCCTTCTCGTGGCTACACCTTC; v_call: TRBV18; clone_size: NA; d_call: TRBD1; j_call: TRBJ1-2
cdr3_aa: CASSQLGQVADTQYF; cdr3_nt: TGCGCCAGCAGCCAGCTAGGTCAAGTTGCAGATACGCAGTATTTT; v_call: TRBV4-3; clone_size: many; d_call: NA; j_call: TRBJ2-3
cdr3_aa: CASSMRSLYLRDRGHEQYF; cdr3_nt: TGTGCCAGTAGTATGCGCTCGTTATACCTCCGGGACAGGGGCCACGAGCAGTACTTC; v_call: TRBV19; clone_size: NA; d_call: TRBD1; j_call: TRBJ2-7
cdr3_aa: CASTYSALKRFNTEAFF; cdr3_nt: TGTGCCAGCACCTATAGCGCTTTAAAGAGATTTAACACTGAAGCTTTCTTT; v_call: TRBV7-6; clone_size: NA; d_call: NA; j_call: TRBJ1-1
cdr3_aa: CASSSLAGGIETQYF; cdr3_nt: TGTGCCAGCAGCTCACTAGCGGGGGGCATAGAGACCCAGTACTTC; v_call: TRBV7-7; clone_size: few; d_call: TRBD2; j_call: TRBJ2-5
cdr3_aa: CAISEMGQRNSPLHF; cdr3_nt: TGTGCCATCAGTGAGATGGGGCAGAGAAATTCACCCCTCCACTTT; v_call: TRBV10-3; clone_size: NA; d_call: NA; j_call: TRBJ1-6
cdr3_aa: CAWSQAADTQYF; cdr3_nt: TGTGCCTGGAGTCAAGCCGCAGATACGCAGTATTTT; v_call: TRBV30; clone_size: NA; d_call: NA; j_call: TRBJ2-3
cdr3_aa: CASSSTQHLTGLGGETQYF; cdr3_nt: TGTGCCAGCAGCTCAACTCAACACCTCACAGGTTTGGGTGGCGAGACCCAGTACTTC; v_call: TRBV7-9; clone_size: NA; d_call: NA; j_call: TRBJ2-5
cdr3_aa: CASSRTGTSGSYEQFF; cdr3_nt: TGTGCCAGCAGCCGGACCGGGACTAGCGGGAGTTATGAGCAGTTCTTC; v_call: TRBV27; clone_size: once; d_call: TRBD2; j_call: TRBJ2-1
cdr3_aa: CASSLQGLPYEQYF; cdr3_nt: TGTGCCAGCAGCCTCCAGGGGCTCCCCTACGAGCAGTACTTC; v_call: TRBV2; clone_size: NA; d_call: NA; j_call: TRBJ2-7
cdr3_aa: CASRGGRNTEAFF; cdr3_nt: TGTGCCAGCAGAGGGGGCAGGAACACTGAAGCTTTCTTT; v_call: TRBV6-1; clone_size: NA; d_call: TRBD1; j_call: TRBJ1-1
cdr3_aa: CASSHGLASPQETQYF; cdr3_nt: TGTGCCAGCAGCCACGGACTAGCGAGCCCCCAAGAGACCCAGTACTTC; v_call: TRBV7-9; clone_size: NA; d_call: TRBD2; j_call: TRBJ2-5
cdr3_aa: CASSSGQVNGYTF; cdr3_nt: TGTGCCAGCAGCTCGGGACAGGTCAATGGCTACACCTTC; v_call: TRBV7-9; clone_size: NA; d_call: TRBD1; j_call: TRBJ1-2
cdr3_aa: CASSAGETNEKLFF; cdr3_nt: TGTGCCAGCTCCGCGGGGGAAACTAATGAAAAACTGTTTTTT; v_call: TRBV18; clone_size: once; d_call: NA; j_call: TRBJ1-4
cdr3_aa: CASDGHANYGYTF; cdr3_nt: TGTGCCAGCGATGGACACGCAAACTATGGCTACACCTTC; v_call: TRBV2; clone_size: NA; d_call: NA; j_call: TRBJ1-2
cdr3_aa: CASSVGLRGPNTGELFF; cdr3_nt: TGTGCCAGCAGCGTAGGGCTGAGGGGGCCGAACACCGGGGAGCTGTTTTTT; v_call: TRBV9; clone_size: NA; d_call: TRBD1; j_call: TRBJ2-2
cdr3_aa: CASSQGQANTGELFF; cdr3_nt: TGCGCCAGCAGCCAAGGGCAGGCGAACACCGGGGAGCTGTTTTTT; v_call: TRBV4-1; clone_size: NA; d_call: NA; j_call: TRBJ2-2
cdr3_aa: CASSGRTGEREQYF; cdr3_nt: TGTGCCAGCAGTGGGAGGACAGGGGAGCGGGAGCAGTACTTC; v_call: TRBV6-1; clone_size: once; d_call: TRBD1; j_call: TRBJ2-7
cdr3_aa: CASSDPAPSQRERSYNEQFF; cdr3_nt: TGTGCCAGCAGCGACCCCGCTCCATCACAGCGGGAGCGTTCCTACAATGAGCAGTTCTTC; v_call: TRBV4-2; clone_size: NA; d_call: TRBD2; j_call: TRBJ2-1
cdr3_aa: CAWSDRNEQYF; cdr3_nt: TGTGCCTGGAGTGACCGAAACGAGCAGTACTTC; v_call: TRBV30; clone_size: NA; d_call: NA; j_call: TRBJ2-7
cdr3_aa: CASSQEVVANQPQHF; cdr3_nt: TGCGCCAGCAGCCAAGAAGTGGTAGCAAATCAGCCCCAGCATTTT; v_call: TRBV4-3; clone_size: NA; d_call: NA; j_call: TRBJ1-5
cdr3_aa: CASAPGGYTDTQYF; cdr3_nt: TGTGCCAGCGCACCTGGCGGATACACAGATACGCAGTATTTT; v_call: TRBV28; clone_size: few; d_call: NA; j_call: TRBJ2-3
cdr3_aa: CASSYAGTSGRDTQYF; cdr3_nt: TGTGCCAGCAGTTACGCCGGGACTAGCGGGAGAGATACGCAGTATTTT; v_call: TRBV6-6; clone_size: NA; d_call: TRBD2; j_call: TRBJ2-3
cdr3_aa: CASSVEGTYRDTQYF; cdr3_nt: TGTGCCAGCAGCGTAGAAGGAACCTACAGGGATACGCAGTATTTT; v_call: TRBV9; clone_size: NA; d_call: NA; j_call: TRBJ2-3
cdr3_aa: CASSFPGAETQYF; cdr3_nt: TGTGCCAGCAGTTTCCCAGGGGCCGAGACCCAGTACTTC; v_call: TRBV28; clone_size: NA; d_call: NA; j_call: TRBJ2-5
cdr3_aa: CASSLPGLRTLHF; cdr3_nt: TGTGCCAGTAGTCTCCCCGGACTCCGGACCCTCCACTTT; v_call: TRBV19; clone_size: NA; d_call: NA; j_call: TRBJ1-6
cdr3_aa: CASRSDRGMNTEAFF; cdr3_nt: TGTGCCAGCAGGTCGGACAGGGGGATGAACACTGAAGCTTTCTTT; v_call: TRBV6-6; clone_size: few; d_call: TRBD1; j_call: TRBJ1-1
cdr3_aa: CASSLARLVTDTQYF; cdr3_nt: TGTGCCAGCAGCTTAGCGCGACTCGTCACAGATACGCAGTATTTT; v_call: TRBV11-2; clone_size: few; d_call: NA; j_call: TRBJ2-3
cdr3_aa: CASSFLAGQKNSPLHF; cdr3_nt: TGTGCCAGCAGTTTCCTCGCCGGACAGAAAAATTCACCCCTCCACTTT; v_call: TRBV27; clone_size: NA; d_call: NA; j_call: TRBJ1-6
cdr3_aa: CASSLGQKECNQPQHF; cdr3_nt: TGTGCCAGCAGCTTAGGACAGAAAGAATGCAATCAGCCCCAGCATTTT; v_call: TRBV11-3; clone_size: NA; d_call: NA; j_call: TRBJ1-5
cdr3_aa: CASSFGDSTEAFF; cdr3_nt: TGTGCCAGCAGCTTCGGGGATTCCACTGAAGCTTTCTTT; v_call: TRBV7-6; clone_size: NA; d_call: NA; j_call: TRBJ1-1
cdr3_aa: CASTSGAGPYEQYF; cdr3_nt: TGTGCCAGTACTAGTGGGGCAGGGCCCTACGAGCAGTACTTC; v_call: TRBV19; clone_size: once; d_call: NA; j_call: TRBJ2-7
cdr3_aa: CASSYSSRTGELFF; cdr3_nt: TGTGCCAGCAGTTACTCGAGTCGCACCGGGGAGCTGTTTTTT; v_call: TRBV6-5; clone_size: NA; d_call: NA; j_call: TRBJ2-2